The T cell receptor beta chain described here comes from a study of blood T cell repertoires in COVID-19. Study-level information: T cells, B-cell-depleted T cells, or PBMCs provided the cDNA or gDNA that served as material.

Under the authors' procedure: Amplifying reference gene primers gave estimates of nucleated cell counts. Produced via immunoSEQ multiplex PCR; TCRdb's table is partial and in-frame only. Clone size and V and J calls were adopted from that table, with D and trimming inferred from the DNA. The profile shows about 270,000 clones, about nine tenths of them singletons. This CDR3 is 15 amino acids long. In germline, CDR1 is SGHDT, CDR2 YYEEEE. With 0 bases clipped from V and 4 bases from J, the junction kept 4 bases outside the gene matches. The chain employs TRBV5-6 and TRBJ2-3, with 8 nucleotides matching TRBD1. This TCR came from a man in his forties with active or convalescent COVID-19. Material for sequencing was peripheral blood. CDR3 region: CASSLVSGGPDTQYF. DNA for the CDR3: TGTGCCAGCAGCTTGGTATCAGGGGGCCCAGATACGCAGTATTTT. The full variable domain, its missing parts supplied by reference TRBV5-6 and TRBJ2-3, is DAGVTQSPTHLIKTRGQQVTLRCSPKSGHDTVSWYQQALGQGPQFIFQYYEEEERQRGNFPDRFSGHQFPNYSSELNVNALLLGDSALYLCASSLVSGGPDTQYFGPGTRLTVL.